This record covers a single T cell receptor (beta chain). This clonotype has just a few counts. The antigen it recognizes is unknown. Base qualities are not at hand, and no much larger clone is one base apart. The 39 donors, aged roughly 6 to 100 years, were systemically healthy Caucasian individuals from Russia. Approximately 9.3 milliliters of peripheral blood were drawn from each donor into EDTA-treated Vacutainer tubes. Ficoll-Paque density-gradient centrifugation was used to isolate PBMCs, with at least 6.5 million per sample. Total RNA was extracted from PBMCs with Trizol reagent, with at least 5.5 micrograms obtained per sample. For every donor, flow cytometry on a PBMC aliquot measured the percentage of naive CD45RAhigh/CD27high T cells. These data come from a study of blood T cells in healthy people across ages (dated by TCRdb to about 2015). Context from the whole study: In model experiments, roughly one uniquely barcoded TCR beta cDNA molecule per two T cells was captured by template switching. The donors were split into four age groups: young (average around 15 years), middle-aged (over 35), aged (more than 60) and long-lived (approximately 80). Using deep sequencing normalized with unique cDNA molecular identifiers, the study measured how TCR beta repertoire diversity changes with age. The study analyzed two additional independent replicas of 1 million unique cDNA reads from the same blood draw for two donors, one aged 18 to 29 and one aged 80 or older. Study-level results and caveats: The percentage of naive T cells measured by flow cytometry correlated strongly with observed TCR beta diversity. As age increased, observed TCR beta diversity per million T cells dropped in a roughly linear way, and a significant reduction was already evident by age 40. Estimates of total diversity based on one million sequenced T cells were considered lower bounds and underestimates. Because donor CMV infection status was unknown, age-related changes in expanded clonotypes were potentially confounded. Because profiling used bulk unsorted PBMCs, naive and antigen-experienced compartments could not be compared conclusively. Compared with the aged group, more naive CD4+ T cells, fewer expanded clones and increased TCR diversity were shown by the long-lived group, suggesting age selection.

The CDR3 has 15 amino acids, counting the end cysteine and phenylalanine. Only the CDR3 part of the read is kept: 45 bases, read in frame from the first base. CDR1 KGHDR and CDR2 SFDVKD are derived from the germline V gene. The V end loses 7 bases and the J end loses 7 bases, and a stretch of 19 bases separates them. Library creation used 5' RACE. For sequencing, an Illumina HiSeq 2500 was employed. A second PCR of roughly 7 to 12 cycles was run with a J-beta primer mix and a sample-barcoded 5' primer. A unique molecular identifier was introduced onto each TCR beta cDNA molecule by a template-switch 5' adaptor carrying 12 random nucleotides. Each sample yielded at least 2.5 million CDR3-containing paired-end reads. First-strand cDNA synthesis was performed from all RNA using the Mint cDNA synthesis kit, with priming by a TRBC-specific oligonucleotide. After uracil-DNA glycosylase treatment, a first 18-cycle PCR used universal primers M1SS and BC2_uni_R on all cDNA. The source study handled its data this way. Normalization of each sample was performed by random selection of 1 million high-quality reads, each carrying a distinct molecular identifier. Reads sharing molecular identifiers were discarded rather than binned into consensus sequences. MiTCR, run with a Q25 quality threshold and the strictest error-elimination algorithm, handled CDR3 identification, clonotype clustering and error correction. A nonparametric unseen species model with Euler transformation was used to estimate a lower bound on total TCR beta diversity. TCRdb reprocessed the public reads (quality trimming at Q25 with fastp, clone calling with MiXCR) and kept in-frame beta chains. Every distinct CDR3 protein forms one entry, paired with its most common genes and DNA. In this record, the V and J calls reflect TCRdb's handling and not the investigators' own analysis. For this sample there are 800,000 to 1,300,000 distinct CDR3 sequences; under 30% appear just once. Of the sample, 0.65% to 0.95% falls within the top ten clones.

These same records also appear under a second study, on T cells of mothers and their children. As described in the second report: Nine systemically healthy Caucasian individuals, comprising three mothers and their six children, were included as donors. cDNA synthesis consumed the entire amount of extracted RNA, loaded at around 1.4 ug RNA in each 15 ul reaction. In the second PCR, the M1S primer introduced both the sample barcodes and 2-4 random nucleotides. More than 8.5 million TCR beta CDR3 reads were obtained from each mother, and roughly 3.1 million reads were obtained from each child. Thymic selection shapes the output of TCR recombination in a similar way in related and unrelated pairs, and inherited differences have a minor effect. Normalized repertoire overlap in related mother-child pairs was always slightly higher than in unrelated mother-child pairs, but the difference was never significant. Persistent microchimeric T cell clones were not detected, at a sensitivity of approximately 100 clones per million clonotypes. To look for features that set related mother-child pairs apart from unrelated individuals, the researchers ran deep NGS to compare the TCR beta repertoires of mothers and children. The mean age was roughly 40 +/- 4 years for the mothers and approximately 11 +/- 4 years for the children. After adapter ligation with NEBNext reagents, the libraries were sequenced on Illumina HiSeq 2000 with 100+100 nt paired-end reads. To prevent cross-contamination, the mother and child libraries were prepared a month apart and were sequenced in separate runs. Between roughly 450,000 and 2,200,000 distinct TCR beta clonotypes were identified per donor. Naive TCR beta clonotypes were estimated from low-frequency clonotypes matched to each donor's FACS-determined naive share, without sorting.

The receptor comes from a girl aged 2 to 10 in good health. The chain links TRBV24-1 with TRBJ2-1; TRBD1 is a weak D gene call, 6 bases matching. Sequencing input: blood. The sequenced DNA is TGTGCCACCAGGGGGAGAGGACAGCAAGTAAATGAGCAGTTCTTC. The encoded protein is CATRGRGQQVNEQFF.